A selection of T cell receptor beta chains follows, all from one sample in a study of blood T cell repertoires in COVID-19. Data came from immunoSEQ multiplex PCR; TCRdb stores just in-frame clones and leaves some out. Here the sample spans some 340,000 clones, roughly 80% being singletons. The sample consisted of PBMCs or T cells enriched from blood (not recorded which). The receptors here all came from a woman in her fifties or sixties who had recovered from COVID-19. Each CDR3 is given with its conserved first and last residue. D genes are given only for firm matches. A row's size may be missing; if present it is once, few, many or a size class.

size: .; J: TRBJ2-1; length: 17; D: .; V: TRBV18; DNA: TGTGCCAGCTCACCAAGAATCTCGAGGGGGTTTGCGAATGAGCAGTTCTTC; CDR3: CASSPRISRGFANEQFF
size: .; J: TRBJ2-7; length: 15; D: .; V: TRBV7-2; DNA: TGTGCCAGCAGCTTAGCGCGGACAGTGGTCCACGAGCAGTACTTC; CDR3: CASSLARTVVHEQYF
size: .; J: TRBJ1-1; length: 14; D: TRBD1; V: TRBV3-1/TRBV3-2; DNA: TGTGCCAGCAGCCGCCCAACAGGGGCCGGTGAAGCTTTCTTT; CDR3: CASSRPTGAGEAFF
size: .; J: TRBJ1-5; length: 14; D: .; V: TRBV5-4; DNA: TGTGCCAGCAGCTTGGCCGGAGGGGATCAGCCCCAGCATTTT; CDR3: CASSLAGGDQPQHF
size: .; J: TRBJ2-7; length: 14; D: TRBD1; V: TRBV19; DNA: TGTGCCAGTAGTGGGGACAGGGGATCCGTCGAGCAGTACTTC; CDR3: CASSGDRGSVEQYF
size: .; J: TRBJ2-2; length: 12; D: .; V: TRBV24-1; DNA: TGTGCCACCAGTCGCCAGGGCGGGGAGCTGTTTTTT; CDR3: CATSRQGGELFF
size: .; J: TRBJ1-1; length: 14; D: .; V: TRBV9; DNA: TGTGCCAGCAGCGAAACCCCAACTAGGGAAGCAGCTTTCTTT; CDR3: CASSETPTREAAFF
size: .; J: TRBJ2-1; length: 13; D: TRBD1; V: TRBV12-3/TRBV12-4; DNA: TGTGCCAGCAGGGACAGGGGGCCTAATGAGCAGTTCTTC; CDR3: CASRDRGPNEQFF
size: few; J: TRBJ1-4; length: 15; D: TRBD1; V: TRBV19; DNA: TGTGCCAGTATTGGAACAGGGGTTGCTAATGAAAAACTGTTTTTT; CDR3: CASIGTGVANEKLFF
size: .; J: TRBJ1-5; length: 16; D: TRBD1; V: TRBV30; DNA: TGTGCCTGGGGACCCGGACAGGGTAGGCCCAATCAGCCCCAGCATTTT; CDR3: CAWGPGQGRPNQPQHF
size: .; J: TRBJ1-2; length: 14; D: .; V: TRBV30; DNA: TGTGCCTGGAGCCCAGGATCAGGGGACTATGGCTACACCTTC; CDR3: CAWSPGSGDYGYTF
size: .; J: TRBJ1-2; length: 15; D: TRBD1; V: TRBV6-4; DNA: TGTGCCAGCAGTGGGACAGGGGAGACCAACTATGGCTACACCTTC; CDR3: CASSGTGETNYGYTF
size: .; J: TRBJ2-1; length: 15; D: .; V: TRBV5-1; DNA: TGCGCCAGCAGCTTGACGCAAGCGTCCTACAATGAGCAGTTCTTC; CDR3: CASSLTQASYNEQFF
size: .; J: TRBJ1-2; length: 17; D: .; V: TRBV21-1; DNA: TGTGCCAGCAGCAAACCTTTTACAGGAAGGGCCCACTATGGCTACACCTTC; CDR3: CASSKPFTGRAHYGYTF
size: .; J: TRBJ1-2; length: 12; D: TRBD1; V: TRBV27; DNA: TGTGCCAGCAGTGATCCGGGACAGCACTACACCTTC; CDR3: CASSDPGQHYTF
size: .; J: TRBJ1-4; length: 16; D: .; V: TRBV7-6; DNA: TGTGCCAGCAGCTATGGGGGGGGGTCAACTAATGAAAAACTGTTTTTT; CDR3: CASSYGGGSTNEKLFF
size: .; J: TRBJ1-3; length: 15; D: TRBD1; V: TRBV7-9; DNA: TGTGCCAGCAGCTTAAGGGACAGCTCTGGAAACACCATATATTTT; CDR3: CASSLRDSSGNTIYF
size: .; J: TRBJ1-2; length: 15; D: TRBD1; V: TRBV2; DNA: TGTGCCAGCAGTGGACAGGGTAGGTTCTCCCATGGCTACACCTTC; CDR3: CASSGQGRFSHGYTF
size: .; J: TRBJ1-4; length: 13; D: TRBD1; V: TRBV28; DNA: TGTGCCAGCAGGAGGGGACAGGGGGAAAAACTGTTTTTT; CDR3: CASRRGQGEKLFF
size: .; J: TRBJ1-5; length: 15; D: TRBD1; V: TRBV5-6; DNA: TGTGCCAGCAGCCTGGGGACAGGGGGGGTGGCAGCCCAGCATTTT; CDR3: CASSLGTGGVAAQHF
size: once; J: TRBJ1-4; length: 13; D: .; V: TRBV15; DNA: TGTGCCACCAGCAGACAGTTTGGTGAAAAACTGTTTTTT; CDR3: CATSRQFGEKLFF
size: .; J: TRBJ2-1; length: 15; D: TRBD2; V: TRBV9; DNA: TGTGCCAGCAGCCCGATAGCGGGGACCTACAATGAGCAGTTCTTC; CDR3: CASSPIAGTYNEQFF
size: .; J: TRBJ2-3; length: 14; D: .; V: TRBV29-1; DNA: TGCAGCGTGGACAAGGGGTTCTACACAGATACGCAGTATTTT; CDR3: CSVDKGFYTDTQYF
size: .; J: TRBJ1-2; length: 13; D: TRBD1; V: TRBV20-1; DNA: TGCAGTGCTAGTATCCAGGGGGCATTTGGCTACACCTTC; CDR3: CSASIQGAFGYTF
size: .; J: TRBJ2-1; length: 12; D: .; V: TRBV12-3/TRBV12-4; DNA: TGTGCCAGCACCCCGACCGGGAATGAGCAGTTCTTC; CDR3: CASTPTGNEQFF
size: .; J: TRBJ2-7; length: 14; D: TRBD1; V: TRBV13; DNA: TGTGCCAGCAGCGGGACAGGGAGAACCTACGAGCAGTACTTC; CDR3: CASSGTGRTYEQYF
size: .; J: TRBJ1-2; length: 14; D: .; V: TRBV7-9; DNA: TGTGCCAGCAGCTTACCCGGGACAATTTATGGCTACACCTTC; CDR3: CASSLPGTIYGYTF
size: few; J: TRBJ1-3; length: 15; D: TRBD1; V: TRBV19; DNA: TGTGCCAGTATCGGACAGGAGAGCTCTGGAAACACCATATATTTT; CDR3: CASIGQESSGNTIYF
size: few; J: TRBJ1-5; length: 15; D: .; V: TRBV18; DNA: TGTGCCAGCTCACCACAGGGAGACGGCAATCAGCCCCAGCATTTT; CDR3: CASSPQGDGNQPQHF
size: .; J: TRBJ1-2; length: 15; D: TRBD1; V: TRBV14; DNA: TGTGCCAGCAGCCAAGAAGGGGCAGGGGGCTATGGCTACACCTTC; CDR3: CASSQEGAGGYGYTF
size: .; J: TRBJ1-1; length: 14; D: .; V: TRBV3-1/TRBV3-2; DNA: TGTGCCAGCAGCCAAGGTTCAGGAGGGTTTGAAGCTTTCTTT; CDR3: CASSQGSGGFEAFF
size: .; J: TRBJ2-7; length: 15; D: TRBD1; V: TRBV5-5; DNA: TGTGCCAGCAGCATAGGACAGGGCCCTCTCTACGAGCAGTACTTC; CDR3: CASSIGQGPLYEQYF
size: .; J: TRBJ2-7; length: 12; D: .; V: TRBV18; DNA: TGTGCCAGCTCACAACAGGACTACGAGCAGTACTTC; CDR3: CASSQQDYEQYF
size: once; J: TRBJ1-1; length: 14; D: .; V: TRBV30; DNA: TGTGCCTGGCGTAGGGAGAACTACAACACTGAAGCTTTCTTT; CDR3: CAWRRENYNTEAFF
size: .; J: TRBJ1-2; length: 15; D: .; V: TRBV5-1; DNA: TGCGCCAGCAGCTTGGGAGGGCCAGGGGAAATTCGCTACACCTTC; CDR3: CASSLGGPGEIRYTF
size: .; J: TRBJ1-1; length: 14; D: TRBD1; V: TRBV7-2; DNA: TGTGCCAGCAGGCGATGGGACAGAGACACTGAAGCTTTCTTT; CDR3: CASRRWDRDTEAFF
size: many; J: TRBJ2-7; length: 16; D: TRBD1; V: TRBV6-2/TRBV6-3; DNA: TGTGCCAGCAGTCGAATCGCCGGGACAGAAGCCTACGAGCAGTACTTC; CDR3: CASSRIAGTEAYEQYF
size: .; J: TRBJ1-6; length: 14; D: TRBD1; V: TRBV9; DNA: TGTGCCAGCAGCCCTATCCTGGGGACAGATGCCCTCCACTTT; CDR3: CASSPILGTDALHF
size: .; J: TRBJ2-6; length: 16; D: TRBD1; V: TRBV10-2; DNA: TGCGCCAGCAGGTACTCAGGGGGCGCTGGGGCCAACGTCCTGACTTTC; CDR3: CASRYSGGAGANVLTF
size: .; J: TRBJ1-3; length: 15; D: TRBD1; V: TRBV30; DNA: TGTGCCTCCGCACGGAGGGGGCGAGGAAGGAACACCATATATTTT; CDR3: CASARRGRGRNTIYF
size: .; J: TRBJ1-5; length: 15; D: .; V: TRBV19; DNA: TGTGCCAGTAGTAGGCGGATGGCTAGCAATCAGCCCCAGCATTTT; CDR3: CASSRRMASNQPQHF
size: .; J: TRBJ1-1; length: 15; D: .; V: TRBV18; DNA: TGTGCCAGCTCACCTGCGGCCAGGGGCGGCACTGAAGCTTTCTTT; CDR3: CASSPAARGGTEAFF
size: .; J: TRBJ2-5; length: 17; D: TRBD2; V: TRBV18; DNA: TGTGCCAGCTCACCACCCGGGACTAGCGGGAGTGCAGAGACCCAGTACTTC; CDR3: CASSPPGTSGSAETQYF
size: .; J: TRBJ2-7; length: 14; D: TRBD2; V: TRBV7-2; DNA: TGTGCCAGCAGCTTAGTAAAGATAGCGGGGGAGCAGTACTTC; CDR3: CASSLVKIAGEQYF
size: .; J: TRBJ1-2; length: 14; D: .; V: TRBV9; DNA: TGTGCCAGCAGCGTAGGCGGGGGTAACTATGGCTACACCTTC; CDR3: CASSVGGGNYGYTF
size: .; J: TRBJ2-1; length: 17; D: .; V: TRBV18; DNA: TGTGCCAGCTCACCACGGTTTAGGCAGGGAGGAGCCGATGAGCAGTTCTTC; CDR3: CASSPRFRQGGADEQFF